The 7 T cell receptor beta chains below all came from one sample that was sequenced in a study of T cells after yellow fever vaccination. Each CDR3 protein gets one entry after TCRdb re-called the 5' RACE reads with MiXCR. The sample lists over 250,000 distinct CDR3 sequences; approximately 4% were seen once. The sequences come from PBMCs, collected 5 days after the yellow fever booster vaccination. All receptors come from a young man who received the YFV17D yellow fever vaccine.

The chain recombines TRBV15 with TRBJ2-1; D unclear. Germline V gene sequence: CDR1 LNHNV, CDR2 YYDKDF (reference sequence). The CDR3 sequence is 13 residues long. Deletions cut 1 base from V and 10 bases from J, with 11 bases between. CDR3 region: CATSRGVEQEQFF. In DNA form, the CDR3 reads TGTGCCACCAGCAGAGGGGTTGAACAGGAGCAGTTCTTC.

The chain couples TRBV7-9 to TRBJ1-5; D not certain. CDR3 length equals 13 residues. The germline CDR1 and CDR2 sequences are SEHNR and FQNEAQ (reference sequence). The V end lost 1 base, the J end lost 3 bases, and 4 bases lay between the germline ends. The chain's CDR3 is CASSLETNQPQHF. For the CDR3, the DNA is TGTGCCAGCAGCTTAGAGACCAATCAGCCCCAGCATTTT. The variable domain in full, with the rest retrieved from reference TRBV7-9 and TRBJ1-5, is DTGVSQNPRHKITKRGQNVTFRCDPISEHNRLYWYRQTLGQGPEFLTYFQNEAQLEKSRLLSDRFSAERPKGSFSTLEIQRTEQGDSAMYLCASSLETNQPQHFGDGTRLSIL.

This clonotype was observed a few times. The chain is built from TRBV15 and TRBJ2-4, with D maybe TRBD1 (5 bases). The germline CDR1 and CDR2 sequences are LNHNV and YYDKDF (reference sequence). V was clipped by 0 bases and J by 0 bases, with 9 bases between them. CDR3 length: 16 residues. Here the CDR3 reads CATSRDFQGAKNIQYF. In nucleotides, the CDR3 is TGTGCCACCAGCAGAGATTTCCAGGGAGCCAAAAACATTCAGTACTTC.

At least ten counts were recorded for this clonotype. The chain is built from TRBV12-3 or TRBV12-4 and TRBJ2-5; D perhaps matches TRBD1 (6 bases). This CDR3 has 14 residues. Between the trimmed V and J ends, which lost 5 bases and 1 base, there was a span of 11 bases. The CDR3 loop is CASSLQGTQETQYF. In DNA form, the CDR3 reads TGTGCCAGCAGTCTACAGGGAACCCAAGAGACCCAGTACTTC.

The chain recombines TRBV10-3 with TRBJ2-3, with D unclear. The CDR3 length is 16 residues. V dropped 0 bases and J dropped 1 base, with 11 bases sitting between them. In germline, CDR1 is ENHRY, CDR2 SYGVKD. The CDR3 region has the DNA TGTGCCATCAGTGAGTCGAAGGCGGTCCGCACAGATACGCAGTATTTT. This codes for CAISESKAVRTDTQYF.

This clonotype was detected only a few times. The CDR3 DNA reads as TGCGCCAGCAGCCAAGAGTTGGAGGCCACCCTCCACTTT. Protein sequence: CASSQELEATLHF. The rearrangement uses TRBV4-3 and TRBJ1-6, with unresolved D. Germline values: CDR1 LGHNA, CDR2 YSLEER. The CDR3 has 13 amino acids. V shed 0 bases and J shed 14 bases, with 11 bases lying between them.

The V gene is TRBV4-1, the J gene TRBJ1-2; the match to TRBD1 covers 12 bases. Trimming cost V 0 bases and J 4 bases; bases outside gene matches: 12. The CDR3 is made up of 19 amino acids. In germline, CDR1 is MGHRA, CDR2 YSYEKL. This CDR3 is CASSQDHLMGQGAVYGYTF. The CDR3 DNA reads as TGCGCCAGCAGCCAAGACCACCTTATGGGACAGGGGGCTGTCTATGGCTACACCTTC.